These T cell receptor beta chains were read from a single sample in a study of cytomegalovirus exposure and HLA in healthy donors. Using immunoSEQ multiplex PCR, the repertoire was profiled, and TCRdb retains in-frame clones only, with some absent. Among some 98,000 clones, approximately 80% were seen once, and the ten largest hold under 13%. Sequencing was done on a sample of PBMCs. The receptors stem from a human donor in good health. The CDR3 runs from the conserved cysteine through the conserved F or W. D genes are given only for firm matches. Rows may omit the clone size; those that give it use once, few, many or a size class.

>TRBD2|TRBJ2-1|TRBV5-6|NA
CASSFVSGGNNEQFF
TGTGCCAGCAGCTTCGTTAGCGGGGGGAACAATGAGCAGTTCTTC
>TRBD2|TRBJ2-1|TRBV6-4|NA
CASSDGGLAGVGEQFF
TGTGCCAGCAGTGACGGGGGACTAGCGGGGGTGGGTGAGCAGTTCTTC
>NA|TRBJ1-3|TRBV30|NA
CAWRNRSSGNTIYF
TGTGCCTGGCGGAACAGGAGCTCTGGAAACACCATATATTTT
>NA|TRBJ2-7|TRBV7-8|NA
CASSSDRALGTSPRGNYYEQYF
TGTGCCAGCAGCTCGGACAGGGCTCTCGGGACTAGCCCTAGGGGGAACTACTACGAGCAGTACTTC
>TRBD1|TRBJ1-1|TRBV7-6|NA
CASSPGTGGGVTEAFF
TGTGCCAGCAGCCCCGGGACAGGGGGTGGGGTCACTGAAGCTTTCTTT
>TRBD2|TRBJ2-4|TRBV4-2|NA
CASSPGGAGGENIQYF
TGTGCCAGCAGCCCAGGAGGAGCGGGAGGTGAAAACATTCAGTACTTC
>NA|TRBJ1-5|TRBV7-2|NA
CASSLTQGSNQPQHF
TGTGCCAGCAGCCTTACCCAGGGTAGCAATCAGCCCCAGCATTTT
>NA|TRBJ2-7|TRBV15|NA
CATSREGPGVYYEQYF
TGTGCCACCAGCAGAGAAGGGCCCGGGGTTTACTACGAGCAGTACTTC
>TRBD1|TRBJ1-1|TRBV19|NA
CASSHRGGPEAFF
TGTGCCAGTAGTCACAGGGGCGGGCCTGAAGCTTTCTTT
>TRBD1|TRBJ1-2|TRBV29-1|NA
CSVRQGAEGYTF
TGCAGCGTTAGACAGGGGGCTGAAGGCTACACCTTC
>NA|TRBJ2-1|TRBV12-5|NA
CASGQQGSYNEQFF
TGTGCTAGTGGCCAGCAGGGCTCCTACAATGAGCAGTTCTTC
>NA|TRBJ1-5|TRBV6-5|once
CASSRTTNQPQHF
TGTGCCAGCAGCCGCACAACCAATCAGCCCCAGCATTTT
>TRBD2|TRBJ2-7|TRBV7-9|NA
CASSLDLAAYEQYF
TGTGCCAGCAGCTTAGATCTAGCGGCCTACGAGCAGTACTTC
>NA|TRBJ2-1|TRBV6-5|NA
CASSSGLNEAEQFF
TGTGCCAGCAGTTCGGGACTGAACGAGGCTGAGCAGTTCTTC
>TRBD1|TRBJ1-2|TRBV6-6|NA
CASSYSTGANYGYPF
TGTGCCAGCAGTTACTCGACAGGGGCAAACTATGGCTACCCCTTC
>TRBD1|TRBJ1-4|TRBV5-5|NA
CASSSRGRLLFF
TGTGCCAGCAGCTCCAGGGGGAGGCTGCTGTTTTTT
>TRBD1|TRBJ1-2|TRBV29-1|NA
CSVQGGYGYTF
TGCAGCGTACAGGGGGGGTATGGCTACACCTTC
>NA|TRBJ2-7|TRBV5-6|few
CASSLGTPYEQYF
TGTGCCAGCAGCCTAGGGACACCCTACGAGCAGTACTTC
>NA|TRBJ2-7|TRBV5-3|NA
CARSSIVIATYEQYF
TGTGCCAGAAGCTCAATCGTCATAGCAACCTACGAGCAGTACTTC
>NA|TRBJ2-5|TRBV5-3|NA
CARSRNDSQETQYF
TGTGCCAGAAGCCGCAATGACAGCCAAGAGACCCAGTACTTC
>NA|TRBJ2-7|TRBV5-1|NA
CASSLSGGIVYEQYF
TGCGCCAGCAGCTTGTCAGGAGGGATTGTCTACGAGCAGTACTTC
>NA|TRBJ2-5|TRBV5-4|NA
CAAGLGGGRETQYF
TGTGCCGCCGGGTTGGGCGGGGGCAGGGAGACCCAGTACTTC
>NA|TRBJ2-7|TRBV7-3|NA
CASSLTTLGEQYF
TGTGCCAGCAGCTTAACCACCCTCGGCGAGCAGTACTTC
>TRBD1|TRBJ2-3|TRBV4-3|NA
CASSRDRGTDTQYF
TGCGCCAGCAGCCGGGACAGGGGCACAGATACGCAGTATTTT
>NA|TRBJ2-7|TRBV6-6|once
CASMGGFPYEQYF
TGTGCCAGTATGGGGGGATTTCCCTACGAGCAGTACTTC
>TRBD1|TRBJ1-3|TRBV11-3|NA
CASSQGRGQDTIYF
TGTGCCAGCAGTCAAGGCAGGGGGCAAGACACCATATATTTT
>TRBD2|TRBJ2-7|TRBV6-5|NA
CASSSRLAGGNEQYF
TGTGCCAGCAGTTCCCGACTAGCGGGAGGCAACGAGCAGTACTTC
>TRBD1|TRBJ2-2|TRBV7-7|NA
CASSLEQGVAGELFF
TGTGCTAGCAGCTTAGAACAGGGGGTCGCCGGGGAGCTGTTTTTT
>TRBD2|TRBJ2-7|TRBV10-3|NA
CAISGGTSGRAAPDEQYF
TGTGCCATCAGTGGAGGGACTAGCGGGAGGGCGGCCCCAGACGAGCAGTACTTC
>NA|TRBJ1-2|TRBV19|NA
CASSIPPPTHGYTF
TGTGCCAGTAGTATCCCGCCACCAACACATGGCTACACCTTC
>TRBD1|TRBJ1-2|TRBV5-1|NA
CASSPGQYGYTF
TGCGCCAGCAGCCCGGGACAGTATGGCTACACCTTC
>TRBD2|TRBJ2-2|TRBV11-2|NA
CATRLAGGAGELFF
TGTGCCACCAGACTAGCGGGGGGGGCCGGGGAGCTGTTTTTT
>TRBD1|TRBJ2-5|TRBV7-7|NA
CASSFNRGETQYF
TGTGCCAGCAGCTTTAACAGGGGGGAGACCCAGTACTTC
>NA|TRBJ2-3|TRBV5-1|NA
CASSSRQSSYTDTQYF
TGCGCCAGCAGCTCAAGACAGAGTTCCTACACAGATACGCAGTATTTT
>NA|TRBJ2-2|TRBV7-2|NA
CASSLGRVAELFF
TGTGCCAGCAGCTTAGGGAGAGTGGCGGAGCTGTTTTTT
>NA|TRBJ2-5|TRBV5-4|NA
CASSLGHKETQYF
TGTGCCAGCAGCCTTGGACACAAAGAGACCCAGTACTTC
>NA|TRBJ1-5|TRBV18|NA
CASSPPGRAGSNQPQHF
TGTGCCAGCTCACCACCGGGCAGGGCGGGGAGCAATCAGCCCCAGCATTTT
>TRBD1|TRBJ1-1|TRBV11-1|NA
CASSYGTGNAFF
TGTGCCAGCAGCTACGGGACAGGGAACGCTTTCTTT
>NA|TRBJ2-7|TRBV6-5|once
CASSYSRAEHYEQYF
TGTGCCAGCAGTTACTCGAGGGCGGAACACTACGAGCAGTACTTC
>TRBD1|TRBJ1-4|TRBV19|NA
CASSALRQGNEKLFF
TGTGCCAGTAGTGCCCTCCGACAGGGTAATGAAAAACTGTTTTTT
>TRBD1|TRBJ2-7|TRBV15|NA
CATSSRDSSYEQYF
TGTGCCACCAGCAGCAGGGACAGCTCCTACGAGCAGTACTTC
>TRBD1|TRBJ2-5|TRBV5-4|NA
CASSFGPGQGHQETQYF
TGTGCCAGCAGCTTTGGGCCGGGACAGGGACATCAAGAGACCCAGTACTTC
>NA|TRBJ1-3|TRBV29-1|NA
CSVEDLSGAFSGNTIYF
TGCAGCGTTGAAGATCTGTCAGGGGCCTTCTCTGGAAACACCATATATTTT
>NA|TRBJ2-7|TRBV27|NA
CASSGRDRLSYEQYF
TGTGCCAGCAGTGGGAGGGACAGGCTCTCCTACGAGCAGTACTTC
>NA|TRBJ2-3|TRBV5-1|NA
CASWGDTDTQYF
TGCGCCAGCTGGGGGGACACAGATACGCAGTATTTT